This T cell receptor (beta chain) came from a study of PD-1 blockade in classical Hodgkin lymphoma. All trial patients relapsed after autologous stem cell transplantation. Sequencing used immunoSEQ multiplex PCR; TCRdb keeps in-frame clones, though not all of them. The data contain more than 55,000 clones, 85% to 90% of them singletons. Germline assignment: CDR1 MNHEY and CDR2 SMNVEV (reference sequence). Trimming took 6 bases from V and 3 from J, leaving 27 bases between them. This CDR3 region has 18 residues. The receptor comes from a human donor with classical Hodgkin lymphoma. J is TRBJ2-7 and V is TRBV27; the D gene could be TRBD1 or TRBD2 (6 bases each). The sequenced sample was peripheral blood mononuclear cells (PBMCs), obtained before the second cycle of nivolumab. The CDR3 DNA sequence: TGTGCCAGCAGGGCGGTGTTTAGGGGGGTCCTGCGGTACTACGAGCAGTACTTC. Its translation: CASRAVFRGVLRYYEQYF.